This T cell receptor beta chain was retrieved from a study of cytomegalovirus exposure and HLA in healthy donors. Study findings and constraints: There were reportedly fewer N-insertions in an Asian-associated ancestry cluster than the roughly 670-donor mean, in a later analysis. Reports indicated that the classifier achieved high specificity and sensitivity in diagnosing cytomegalovirus status.

The CDR3 is 15 amino acids. CDR1 and CDR2 from the germline V gene are MGHRA and YSYEKL. Researchers ran the PCR with 60 Vbeta and 13 Jbeta primers. Measured with immunoSEQ multiplex PCR; TCRdb has only the in-frame clones, and not every one. The table lists 150,000 to 160,000 clones, around 80% of them singletons, with roughly 13% in the top ten. This clone was detected a few times. Antigen unknown. One end of the junction is discordant with germline, which a read error may explain. The sequenced material came from PBMCs. The receptor's source is a man aged 25-40 years in good health and CMV-seropositive. The rearrangement joins TRBV4-1 to TRBJ1-1, with D perhaps matching TRBD1 (5 bases). The chain's CDR3 is CASSLIQTANTEAFF. The CDR3, as DNA: TGTGCCAGCAGCTTGATTCAGACAGCAAACACTGAAGCTTTCTTT.